The 18 T cell receptor beta chains presented below share a single source sample, sequenced in a study of blood T cell repertoires in COVID-19. The repertoire was sequenced with immunoSEQ multiplex PCR; TCRdb's copy has only in-frame clones and lacks some. In the table there are about 210,000 clones, approximately 90% of which are singletons. Sequenced sample: PBMCs or T cells enriched from blood (not recorded which). These receptors were taken from a woman between 40 and 50 years old with acute COVID-19.

The rearrangement links TRBV4-1 to TRBJ2-5; 10 bases are shared with TRBD2. V trimming: 0 bases; J trimming: 5 bases; junction bases outside the gene matches: 6. CDR1 is MGHRA and CDR2 is YSYEKL in the germline V gene. The CDR3 length is 16 residues. The CDR3 region is CASSQEGTSARETQYF. The CDR3 nucleotides are TGCGCCAGCAGCCAAGAAGGGACTAGCGCTAGGGAGACCCAGTACTTC.

This chain joins TRBV5-1 and TRBJ1-1, with D maybe TRBD1 (5 bases). The germline CDR1 and CDR2 sequences are SGHRS and YFSETQ. The CDR3 length is 14 residues. The ends were cut back, 0 bases at V and 4 bases at J, with 10 bases in the middle. For the CDR3, the DNA is TGCGCCAGCAGCTTGGCCGCGGGGGTCACTGAAGCTTTCTTT. This sequence encodes CASSLAAGVTEAFF. The complete variable domain, with remaining parts taken from reference TRBV5-1 and TRBJ1-1, reads KAGVTQTPRYLIKTRGQQVTLSCSPISGHRSVSWYQQTPGQGLQFLFEYFSETQRNKGNFPGRFSGRQFSNSRSEMNVSTLELGDSALYLCASSLAAGVTEAFFGQGTRLTVV.

This chain connects TRBV25-1 to TRBJ1-5; TRBD1 agrees at 7 bases. The CDR3 has 14 residues. Per germline, CDR1 MGHDK and CDR2 SYGVNS. V lost 6 bases and J lost 9; bases outside the gene matches: 11. The CDR3 sequence is CASSGTEFSRPQHF. CDR3 in DNA: TGTGCCAGCAGCGGGACAGAATTTTCGAGGCCCCAGCATTTT.

The chain is built from TRBV7-9 and TRBJ1-5; 11 nucleotides agree with TRBD1. Germline lookup yields CDR1 SEHNR and CDR2 FQNEAQ (reference sequence). The CDR3 loop spans 15 amino acids. V dropped 5 bases and J dropped 6; count of bases not matched to a gene: 6. CDR3 loop: CASSGTGTGGQPQHF. The CDR3 nucleotides read TGTGCCAGCAGCGGCACCGGGACAGGGGGTCAGCCCCAGCATTTT.

V gene TRBV18 combines with J gene TRBJ1-5; 7 bases align to TRBD1. The CDR3 runs 16 residues. CDR1 and CDR2 (germline): KGHSH, LQKENI. Trimming at V came to 3 bases and at J to 0 bases, leaving 5 bases not matched to a gene. CDR3 DNA sequence: TGTGCCAGCTCACCGGGACAGCTTTATAGCAATCAGCCCCAGCATTTT. Amino acid sequence: CASSPGQLYSNQPQHF.

The chain links TRBV5-1 to TRBJ1-3, with 10 bases that match TRBD1. The CDR3 consists of 15 residues. Trimming removed 4 bases from V and 3 bases from J; junction bases left unmatched: 4. Germline lookup yields CDR1 SGHRS and CDR2 YFSETQ. Here the CDR3 DNA reads TGCGCCAGCAGCCCTGACAGGGGGCTTGGAAACACCATATATTTT. Protein: CASSPDRGLGNTIYF.

This rearrangement joins TRBV7-2 to TRBJ2-5, with 9 bases fitting TRBD2. Per the germline V gene, CDR1 is SGHTA and CDR2 is FQGNSA. This CDR3 contains 15 residues. Germline trimming cut 1 base from V and 5 bases from J; bases unmatched to any gene: 5. DNA of the CDR3: TGTGCCAGCAGCTTAGGCGGGGGGGCCGTGGAGACCCAGTACTTC. Residues: CASSLGGGAVETQYF.

This sequence joins TRBV6-6 and TRBJ2-7, with D unresolved. V was shortened by 0 bases and J by 8 bases, with 11 bases between the two germline ends. Germline V gene lookup returns CDR1 MNHNY and CDR2 SVGAGI (reference sequence). The CDR3 sequence is 13 residues long. The CDR3 sequence is CASSYSPSDQQYF. The CDR3 DNA is TGTGCCAGCAGTTACTCGCCCAGCGACCAGCAGTACTTC.

The chain is built from TRBV4-1 and TRBJ2-5, with D tentatively TRBD1 (5 bases). This CDR3 has 16 amino acids. CDR1 and CDR2 from the germline V gene are MGHRA and YSYEKL. The V gene lost 4 bases and the J gene lost 3 bases, with 18 bases spanning the gap. The CDR3: CASSPWGGTREETQYF. CDR3 bases: TGCGCCAGCAGCCCCTGGGGCGGAACCAGGGAAGAGACCCAGTACTTC.

The chain is built from TRBV7-9 and TRBJ2-4; the D gene is possibly TRBD1 (6 bases). Germline assignment: CDR1 SEHNR and CDR2 FQNEAQ (reference sequence). This CDR3 spans 16 amino acids. The V end was cut by 5 bases, the J end by 1 base, with 15 bases between. CDR3 bases: TGTGCCAGCAGCCCTCAAACAGGGTTTGCCAAAAACATTCAGTACTTC. This sequence encodes CASSPQTGFAKNIQYF.

The chain carries TRBV24-1 and TRBJ2-3; D is perhaps TRBD1 (6 bases). V was pared by 5 bases and J by 1 base, with 9 bases between. CDR3 length: 14 amino acids. The germline gives CDR1 KGHDR, CDR2 SFDVKD. The CDR3 here is CATSGHRGTDTQYF. The CDR3 coding sequence is TGTGCCACCAGTGGACACAGGGGCACAGATACGCAGTATTTT.

J is TRBJ1-2 and V is TRBV5-1, with D uncertain. This CDR3 spans 14 amino acids. V dropped 2 bases and J dropped 0 bases, with 8 bases sitting between them. Germline V CDR1 and CDR2: SGHRS, YFSETQ. CDR3 in DNA: TGCGCCAGCAGCTTCGACAATACTAACTATGGCTACACCTTC. Translated, it gives CASSFDNTNYGYTF.

This clone was recorded only once. This chain connects TRBV3-1 (or the pseudogene TRBV3-2) to TRBJ2-3; 12 bases align to TRBD2. V trimming: 5 bases; J trimming: 0 bases; junction bases outside the gene matches: 6. The CDR3 covers 17 residues. Germline CDR1 reads LGHDT; CDR2 reads YNNKEL (reference sequence). CDR3 residues: CASSASSGRASTDTQYF. As DNA, the CDR3 is TGTGCCAGCAGCGCCTCTAGCGGGAGGGCGAGCACAGATACGCAGTATTTT.

The V and J genes are TRBV11-2 and TRBJ2-1; D is possibly TRBD1 (5 bases). The CDR3 runs to 13 residues. V was trimmed by 5 bases and J by 4 bases, leaving 9 bases between them. CDR1 SGHAT and CDR2 FQNNGV come from the germline V gene. This CDR3 is CASSPGHYNEQFF. The CDR3 coding sequence is TGTGCCAGCAGCCCCGGACATTACAATGAGCAGTTCTTC.

This chain joins TRBV7-2 and TRBJ2-1; 14 bases agree with TRBD2. Germline V CDR1 and CDR2: SGHTA, FQGNSA. The CDR3 has 15 residues. V lost 5 bases to trimming and J lost 6 bases; unmatched junction nucleotides: 3. As DNA, the CDR3 is TGTGCCAGCAGCCGGACTAGCGGGAGGCGCAATGAGCAGTTCTTC. Translated: CASSRTSGRRNEQFF.

In DNA, the CDR3 is TGCGCCAGCAGCTTTCAGGGAAAGGGCGGCACTGAAGCTTTCTTT. The encoded protein is CASSFQGKGGTEAFF. The genes are TRBV5-1 and TRBJ1-1, with D tentatively TRBD1 (5 bases). CDR3 size: 15 residues. Germline V gene lookup returns CDR1 SGHRS and CDR2 YFSETQ. The V end was cut by 2 bases, the J end by 4 bases, with 15 bases between.

V is TRBV4-1 and J is TRBJ1-4; 8 bases are a match to TRBD1. Germline lookup yields CDR1 MGHRA and CDR2 YSYEKL. V dropped 1 base and J dropped 1; count of bases not matched to a gene: 8. The CDR3 consists of 18 residues. The CDR3 loop is CASSQGQGAQGTNEKLFF. CDR3 nucleotides: TGCGCCAGCAGCCAAGGGCAGGGGGCGCAGGGAACTAATGAAAAACTGTTTTTT.

The chain joins TRBV3-1 (or the pseudogene TRBV3-2) to TRBJ1-4; D ambiguous. This CDR3 contains 15 residues. Trimming shortened V by 3 bases and J by 8 bases, and 16 bases separated the two germline ends. CDR1 and CDR2 (germline): LGHDT, YNNKEL (reference sequence). CDR3 sequence: CASSHSGGRGEKLFF. The CDR3 DNA reads as TGTGCCAGCAGCCACTCGGGAGGGAGAGGGGAAAAACTGTTTTTT.